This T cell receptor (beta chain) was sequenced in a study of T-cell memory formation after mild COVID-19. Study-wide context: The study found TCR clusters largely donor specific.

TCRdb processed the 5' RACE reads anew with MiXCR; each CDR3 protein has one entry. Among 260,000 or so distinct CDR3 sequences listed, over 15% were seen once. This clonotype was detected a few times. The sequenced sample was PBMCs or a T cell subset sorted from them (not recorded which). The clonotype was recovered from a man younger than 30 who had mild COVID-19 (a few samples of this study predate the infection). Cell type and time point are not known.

CDR3 sequence reads: CAIRGQGGGELFF. Here the CDR3 DNA reads TGTGCCATCAGGGGCCAGGGTGGCGGGGAGCTGTTTTTT. The gene calls are TRBV10-3 and TRBJ2-2, with TRBD1 as a possible D gene (5 bases). The CDR3 has 13 residues. Germline V gene lookup returns CDR1 ENHRY and CDR2 SYGVKD. Between the trimmed V and J ends, which lost 6 bases and 7 bases, there was a span of 12 bases.